This entry is about one T cell receptor (beta chain). The target antigen is unknown. This entry is derived from a study of blood T cells in healthy people across ages. The total RNA that was extracted per sample amounted to at least 5 micrograms. Study results and limitations: Estimates drawn from one million T cells were deemed to understate diversity. The recorded TCR beta diversity per million T cells decreased in a roughly linear manner with age.

This CDR3 is 12 amino acids long. Deletions cut 4 bases from V and 3 bases from J, with 9 bases between. Germline CDR1 reads SQVTM; CDR2 reads ANQGSEA. Next came a second PCR, run for about 7 to 12 cycles, which used a sample-barcoded 5' primer along with a J-beta primer mix. Every single cDNA molecule received a tag from a template-switch adaptor with 12 random nucleotides. TCRdb re-called the 5' RACE reads through MiXCR, storing one row per CDR3 protein. The table lists about 1,400,000 distinct CDR3 sequences, around 59% of them singletons, with 6.7% in the top ten. Sample: blood. This TCR came from a young man in good health. The chain employs TRBV29-1 and TRBJ1-1, with D perhaps TRBD1 (5 bases). The CDR3 loop reads CSVGRGDTEAFF. The CDR3 nucleotides are TGCAGCGTTGGTCGGGGGGACACTGAAGCTTTCTTT.